This paragraph covers one T cell receptor (beta chain) sequence. This record comes from a study of T cell clonotyping in hematopoietic cell transplantation. The length of the CDR3 is 14 residues. With V trimmed by 4 bases and J by 2 bases, 3 bases remained unmatched. Germline lookup yields CDR1 SGHRS and CDR2 YFSETQ. Clones were read by immunoSEQ multiplex PCR, and TCRdb kept only the in-frame ones, dropping some. Of about 12,000 clones in the sample, around 93% were seen once. The sequenced sample was peripheral blood mononuclear cells. V and J are TRBV5-1 and TRBJ2-7; 10 bases line up with TRBD1. The TCR comes from a woman between 45 and 60 years old in good health. Some clones in this sample may be carry-over from other donors' samples. The CDR3 reads CASSKGQGAYEQYF. The CDR3 nucleotides read TGCGCCAGCAGCAAAGGACAGGGGGCCTACGAGCAGTACTTC. Drawing the rest from reference TRBV5-1 and TRBJ2-7, the complete variable domain is KAGVTQTPRYLIKTRGQQVTLSCSPISGHRSVSWYQQTPGQGLQFLFEYFSETQRNKGNFPGRFSGRQFSNSRSEMNVSTLELGDSALYLCASSKGQGAYEQYFGPGTRLTVT.